This T cell receptor beta chain was retrieved from a study of T cell responses to AZD1222 COVID-19 vaccine. Points from the study as a whole: Sampled repertoires all dated from after the peak T cell response. The sample set comprised mostly white British donors with more females, and clonal diversity was possibly underestimated.

Clones were sequenced by immunoSEQ multiplex PCR, and TCRdb holds only the in-frame ones, with some missing. The data contain approximately 190,000 clones, approximately 90% of them singletons. As for this clone: Its antigen is unidentified.

The sequence was obtained from an adult who received the MenACWY meningococcal vaccine as a control. Sequenced material: peripheral blood, taken 28 days after the second dose of the MenACWY control vaccine.

CDR3 region: CASSSRTGANEQFF. The DNA for the CDR3 is TGTGCCAGCAGTTCCAGGACAGGGGCCAATGAGCAGTTCTTC. This chain joins TRBV6-5 and TRBJ2-1, with 9 positions matching TRBD1. V trimming: 4 bases; J trimming: 6 bases; junction bases outside the gene matches: 4. The CDR3 spans 14 residues. Looked up from germline, CDR1 is MNHEY and CDR2 is SVGAGI.